The clone carrying this TCR beta chain was observed once. What it recognizes is unknown. Assay: immunoSEQ multiplex PCR; the TCRdb copy retains only in-frame clones and omits some. Seen here are about 85,000 clones, roughly 90% observed once, and the top ten hold 6% to 9%. The data were obtained in a study of T cell responses to AZD1222 COVID-19 vaccine. Overall study results and limits: Donor demographics were predominantly white British with a female majority; clonal diversity may be underestimated. Rises in breadth and depth of Spike-specific TCRs came after two AZD1222 doses.

Germline CDR1 is SGDLS and CDR2 is YYNGEE. The CDR3 loop spans 14 amino acids. V lost 0 bases and J lost 4, with 8 bases in between. This clonotype was obtained from an adult in good health. The genes are TRBV9 and TRBJ1-3; D ambiguous. Material: peripheral blood, obtained on day 0 of AZD1222 vaccination. The CDR3 coding sequence is TGTGCCAGCAGCGTAGAATCCGACGGAAACACCATATATTTT. This encodes CASSVESDGNTIYF.